A single sample gave rise to the 32 T cell receptor beta chains below, sequenced in a study of cytomegalovirus exposure and HLA in healthy donors. Primers: 60 Vbeta forward and 13 Jbeta reverse. Clones were read by immunoSEQ multiplex PCR, and TCRdb kept only the in-frame ones, dropping some. The table has about 150,000 clones, 50% to 75% seen once. Sequencing was carried out using PBMCs. The receptor set was obtained from a woman aged 25 to 39 in good health and CMV-seropositive.

This clone was picked up one time. DNA for the CDR3: TGTGCCAGCAGTTACGGGCAGGGGTCTCGTAATGAGCAGTTCTTC. This translates into CASSYGQGSRNEQFF. V gene TRBV6-5 combines with J gene TRBJ2-1; D is perhaps TRBD1 (6 bases). Trimming stripped 2 bases from V and 7 bases from J, with 15 bases between. This CDR3 comprises 15 residues. Per the germline V gene, CDR1 is MNHEY and CDR2 is SVGAGI.

This clone was found a few times. The chain is built from TRBV19 and TRBJ2-5; 7 bases fit TRBD1. With the DNA end fitting TRBJ2-7 better, the J assignment may be wrong. Germline V gene lookup returns CDR1 LNHDA and CDR2 SQIVND (reference sequence). This CDR3 region has 14 residues. The CDR3 loop is CASTRQGEGGEQYF. CDR3 sequence (DNA): TGTGCCAGTACCCGACAGGGTGAAGGTGGCGAGCAGTACTTC.

V and J are TRBV7-3 and TRBJ2-4; D is perhaps TRBD1 (6 bases). Germline CDR1 and CDR2: SGHTA and FQGTGA. Trimming shortened V by 5 bases and J by 6 bases, and 14 bases separated the two germline ends. The CDR3 is 14 amino acids. The CDR3, as DNA: TGTGCCAGCAGCCCCGCCCGGACAGCAAACATTCAGTACTTC. Protein: CASSPARTANIQYF.

Only a few counts were recorded for this clone. The chain joins TRBV9 to TRBJ2-7, with 7 bases fitting TRBD1. The germline V gene encodes CDR1 SGDLS and CDR2 YYNGEE. The V segment lost 1 base and the J segment 5 bases; nucleotides outside the gene matches: 3. CDR3 size: 13 residues. Here the CDR3 reads CASSVRQGHEQYF. The CDR3 nucleotides are TGTGCCAGCAGCGTAAGACAGGGCCACGAGCAGTACTTC.

V gene TRBV10-3 combines with J gene TRBJ1-4; maybe TRBD1 (6 bases). The CDR3 is 17 residues long. The germline V and J ends were trimmed by 3 bases and 3 bases, with 17 bases remaining between them. The germline gives CDR1 ENHRY, CDR2 SYGVKD. CDR3 residues: CAISDRGRTAANEKLFF. CDR3 nucleotides: TGTGCCATCAGTGATAGAGGGCGGACAGCAGCTAATGAAAAACTGTTTTTT.

This sequence joins TRBV10-3 and TRBJ2-7; D is possibly TRBD1 (6 bases). Germline V lookup: CDR1 ENHRY, CDR2 SYGVKD. The germline V and J ends were trimmed by 7 bases and 1 base, with 14 bases remaining between them. The CDR3 sequence is 14 residues long. The CDR3 reads CAIKPTGSSYEQYF. CDR3 sequence (DNA): TGTGCCATCAAACCTACAGGGTCTTCCTACGAGCAGTACTTC.

The chain carries TRBV10-3 and TRBJ1-5; D remains unclear. The CDR3 spans 14 residues. V was shortened by 3 bases and J by 3 bases, with 9 bases between the two germline ends. The germline V gene has CDR1 ENHRY and CDR2 SYGVKD. The CDR3 here is CAISDGDNNQPQHF. The CDR3 DNA reads as TGTGCCATCAGTGACGGGGATAACAATCAGCCCCAGCATTTT.

V and J are TRBV6-6 and TRBJ1-2, with unresolved D. The CDR3 totals 12 residues. Trimming cost V 5 bases and J 8 bases, with 12 bases left between them. The germline V gene has CDR1 MNHNY and CDR2 SVGAGI (reference sequence). The CDR3 loop reads CASSNPMLGYTF. Here the CDR3 DNA reads TGTGCCAGCAGTAACCCTATGTTGGGCTACACCTTC.

The chain is built from TRBV7-9 and TRBJ1-2; D is perhaps TRBD1 (5 bases). V was cut by 5 bases and J by 2 bases, with 12 bases left in between. Germline V CDR1 and CDR2: SEHNR, FQNEAQ (reference sequence). This CDR3 has 14 amino acids. CDR3 sequence (DNA): TGTGCCAGCAGCCCCGGGGGGGGGAACTATGGCTACACCTTC. Translated, it gives CASSPGGGNYGYTF.

The rearrangement links TRBV9 to TRBJ1-3, with 8 bases fitting TRBD1. This CDR3 has 16 amino acids. Germline V CDR1 and CDR2: SGDLS, YYNGEE. The trim removed 0 bases at V and 4 bases at J, leaving 6 bases unmatched. The CDR3 reads CASSVGRGRWGNTIYF. The CDR3 DNA reads TGTGCCAGCAGCGTAGGCAGGGGGCGATGGGGAAACACCATATATTTT.

The V gene is TRBV5-1, the J gene TRBJ2-1; 12 nucleotides agree with TRBD2. The V segment lost 4 bases and the J segment 6 bases; nucleotides outside the gene matches: 8. Per germline, CDR1 SGHRS and CDR2 YFSETQ. The CDR3 totals 16 residues. The CDR3 loop reads CASSQTPSGGGNEQFF. CDR3 nucleotides: TGCGCCAGCAGCCAAACCCCTAGCGGGGGGGGCAATGAGCAGTTCTTC.

This chain joins TRBV6-1 and TRBJ1-4, with D unclear. The CDR3 is made up of 15 amino acids. Deletions cut 10 bases from V and 1 base from J, with 16 bases between. Germline CDR1 is MNHNS and CDR2 is SASEGT. In DNA, the CDR3 is TGTGCCACCAAAGACACTGTGGGAACTAATGAAAAACTGTTTTTT. It codes for CATKDTVGTNEKLFF.

The chain is built from TRBV27 and TRBJ1-3; 8 bases line up with TRBD1. V trimming: 5 bases; J trimming: 0 bases; junction bases outside the gene matches: 3. This CDR3 spans 15 amino acids. CDR1 is MNHEY, CDR2 SMNVEV, per germline (reference sequence). In DNA, the CDR3 is TGTGCCAGCAGTAAGACAGGGGTCTCTGGAAACACCATATATTTT. Its translation: CASSKTGVSGNTIYF.

The chain employs TRBV6-6 and TRBJ2-7; TRBD1 matches at 9 bases. The V segment lost 4 bases and the J segment 2 bases; nucleotides outside the gene matches: 3. This CDR3 is 14 amino acids long. Looked up from germline, CDR1 is MNHNY and CDR2 is SVGAGI (reference sequence). The CDR3 bases are TGTGCCAGCAGTTTACAGGGGGCAACCTACGAGCAGTACTTC. This translates into CASSLQGATYEQYF.

The J gene is TRBJ1-4, the V gene TRBV28; a weak D match, TRBD1 (6 bases). The V gene's germline CDR1 is MDHEN and CDR2 SYDVKM. Trimming removed 5 bases at V and 4 bases at J, with 14 bases between. The CDR3 consists of 15 residues. The CDR3 bases are TGTGCCAGCAGTGTAATCAGGGGTGGTAATGAAAAACTGTTTTTT. Its translation: CASSVIRGGNEKLFF.

This chain uses TRBV27 with TRBJ2-7, with 8 nucleotides matching TRBD2. V lost 4 bases and J lost 2; bases outside the gene matches: 13. The CDR3 is 17 amino acids. Germline V lookup: CDR1 MNHEY, CDR2 SMNVEV (reference sequence). The CDR3 protein is CASSSSHAGGTTYEQYF. The CDR3 DNA is TGTGCCAGCAGTTCCTCTCACGCGGGGGGAACCACCTACGAGCAGTACTTC.

The chain has TRBV5-1 and TRBJ1-2, with TRBD1 identical over 9 bases. Germline CDR1 and CDR2: SGHRS and YFSETQ. CDR3 size: 13 residues. With V trimmed by 5 bases and J by 10 bases, 9 bases remained unmatched. The CDR3 loop is CASSTRTGATYTF. CDR3 nucleotide sequence: TGCGCCAGCAGTACTCGGACAGGGGCGACCTACACCTTC. The full variable domain, rest sourced from reference TRBV5-1 and TRBJ1-2, is KAGVTQTPRYLIKTRGQQVTLSCSPISGHRSVSWYQQTPGQGLQFLFEYFSETQRNKGNFPGRFSGRQFSNSRSEMNVSTLELGDSALYLCASSTRTGATYTFGSGTRLTVV.

This chain connects TRBV18 to TRBJ1-2; 7 bases are a match to TRBD1. V lost 4 bases, J lost 2 bases, and 1 base stayed unmatched. Germline CDR1 is KGHSH and CDR2 is LQKENI. CDR3 size: 13 residues. The CDR3 nucleotides read TGTGCCAGCTCACGGGACAGAAACTATGGCTACACCTTC. This gives the protein CASSRDRNYGYTF. Looking up the rest from reference TRBV18 and TRBJ1-2 gives the full variable domain: NAGVMQNPRHLVRRRGQEARLRCSPMKGHSHVYWYRQLPEEGLKFMVYLQKENIIDESGMPKERFSAEFPKEGPSILRIQQVVRGDSAAYFCASSRDRNYGYTFGSGTRLTVV.

This clone is a singleton in its sample. This chain uses TRBV7-8 with TRBJ2-7; tentatively, D is TRBD1 (5 bases). This CDR3 has 15 residues. Germline CDR1 is SGHVS and CDR2 is FQNEAQ. Trimming cost V 1 base and J 2 bases, with 12 bases left between them. The CDR3 nucleotides read TGTGCCAGCAGCTTAGAAACAAGGGGCCCCTACGAGCAGTACTTC. Encoded protein: CASSLETRGPYEQYF.

This clone showed up just a few times. This sequence joins TRBV13 and TRBJ2-5, with D unresolved. Trimming took off 5 bases at V and 2 bases at J, with 12 bases between the two ends. Germline values: CDR1 PRHDT, CDR2 FYEKMQ (reference sequence). The CDR3 has 14 residues. CDR3 residues: CASSLLGSQETQYF. The CDR3, as DNA: TGTGCCAGCAGCCTTCTTGGCTCGCAAGAGACCCAGTACTTC.

The genes are TRBV11-3 and TRBJ1-1, with D maybe TRBD1 (5 bases). The CDR3 is made up of 13 amino acids. The ends were cut back, 0 bases at V and 7 bases at J, with 9 bases in the middle. Germline CDR1 and CDR2: SGHNT and YENEEA. CDR3 in DNA: TGTGCCAGCAGCTTAGATCTAAGGGGTGAAGCTTTCTTT. Protein: CASSLDLRGEAFF.

This clone showed up just once. J is TRBJ1-1 and V is TRBV14; 7 bases align to TRBD1. CDR3 size: 14 residues. The J segment lost 4 bases and the V segment lost 5 bases, leaving 7 bases of the junction unmatched. Looked up from germline, CDR1 is SGHDN and CDR2 is FVKESK. Here the CDR3 DNA reads TGTGCCAGCAGCTACTCGAGACAGGGCACTGAAGCTTTCTTT. Amino acid sequence: CASSYSRQGTEAFF.

This rearrangement joins TRBV5-4 to TRBJ2-5; TRBD1 might be the D (6 bases). V lost 4 bases and J 5 bases, leaving 21 bases between the germline ends. There are 16 residues in the CDR3. The germline V gene encodes CDR1 SGHNT and CDR2 YYREEE (reference sequence). This CDR3 is CASSANRQDLRETQYF. DNA for the CDR3: TGTGCCAGCAGCGCAAATAGACAGGACCTTCGGGAGACCCAGTACTTC.

The chain couples TRBV7-9 to TRBJ2-1; 10 nucleotides agree with TRBD2. Germline CDR1 reads SEHNR; CDR2 reads FQNEAQ (reference sequence). The CDR3 is 13 amino acids. V dropped 3 bases and J dropped 11; count of bases not matched to a gene: 4. The CDR3 DNA is TGTGCCAGCAGCTTTAGCGGGGGGATTCAGCAGTTCTTC. As protein: CASSFSGGIQQFF.

The chain uses TRBV12-5 and TRBJ2-3; D not resolved. V lost 1 base to trimming and J lost 1 base, with 6 bases between them. The CDR3 is 14 residues long. Germline V gene lookup returns CDR1 LGHNT and CDR2 FRNRAP. The CDR3 region has the DNA TGTGCTAGTGGTTTGGGGTCGGGCACAGATACGCAGTATTTT. As protein: CASGLGSGTDTQYF.

This clone was recorded only once. The chain is built from TRBV5-6 and TRBJ1-1, with D possibly matching TRBD1 (5 bases). This CDR3 has 18 residues. The V end lost 0 bases, the J end lost 10 bases, and 28 bases lay between the germline ends. In germline, CDR1 is SGHDT, CDR2 YYEEEE. As DNA, the CDR3 is TGTGCCAGCAGCTTGGATCGGGTTCTGGGCCAGTCACAGGTAGGAGCTTTCTTT. This sequence encodes CASSLDRVLGQSQVGAFF.

The chain has TRBV7-9 and TRBJ2-7; D gene uncertain. The CDR3 contains 15 residues. V was cut by 1 base and J by 3 bases, with 13 bases left in between. In germline, CDR1 is SEHNR, CDR2 FQNEAQ (reference sequence). CDR3 nucleotides: TGTGCCAGCAGCTTAGTCCCAGGTACCAGCTACGAGCAGTACTTC. This encodes CASSLVPGTSYEQYF.

V and J are TRBV10-3 and TRBJ2-2; 7 bases align to TRBD2. Per the germline V gene, CDR1 is ENHRY and CDR2 is SYGVKD. Trimming cost V 4 bases and J 5 bases; bases outside gene matches: 10. CDR3 length: 16 residues. CDR3 in DNA: TGTGCCATCAGTGGGGGGGGGTTCCAACTAACCGGGGAGCTGTTTTTT. Residues: CAISGGGFQLTGELFF.

The genes are TRBV29-1 and TRBJ1-4; maybe TRBD1 (5 bases). V lost 4 bases to trimming and J lost 6 bases, with 12 bases between them. This CDR3 spans 13 amino acids. Germline V gene lookup returns CDR1 SQVTM and CDR2 ANQGSEA. The CDR3 here is CSVVWGGDEKLFF. DNA of the CDR3: TGCAGCGTTGTGTGGGGGGGTGATGAAAAACTGTTTTTT.

The chain links TRBV6-1 to TRBJ1-2; 7 nucleotides align to TRBD1. Trimming took 7 bases from V and 2 from J; bases not matched to a gene: 7. The CDR3 spans 14 residues. Germline loops: CDR1 MNHNS, CDR2 SASEGT. CDR3 nucleotide sequence: TGTGCCAGCATCCTGACAGGGAGGAACTATGGCTACACCTTC. It encodes CASILTGRNYGYTF.

This clone came up a few times. The genes are TRBV6-5 and TRBJ2-1, with D maybe TRBD2 (5 bases). CDR3 length: 16 amino acids. Germline CDR1 reads MNHEY; CDR2 reads SVGAGI. V was shortened by 0 bases and J by 3 bases, with 12 bases between the two germline ends. This CDR3 is CASSYSGSPRYNEQFF. CDR3 nucleotide sequence: TGTGCCAGCAGTTACTCGGGGAGTCCCCGCTACAATGAGCAGTTCTTC.

This chain links TRBV5-6 with TRBJ2-7; D gene ambiguous. From germline, CDR1 is SGHDT and CDR2 YYEEEE. This CDR3 contains 12 residues. The ends were cut back, 2 bases at V and 2 bases at J, with 5 bases in the middle. CDR3 sequence (DNA): TGTGCCAGCAGCTTTGCAGCCTACGAGCAGTACTTC. This gives the protein CASSFAAYEQYF.